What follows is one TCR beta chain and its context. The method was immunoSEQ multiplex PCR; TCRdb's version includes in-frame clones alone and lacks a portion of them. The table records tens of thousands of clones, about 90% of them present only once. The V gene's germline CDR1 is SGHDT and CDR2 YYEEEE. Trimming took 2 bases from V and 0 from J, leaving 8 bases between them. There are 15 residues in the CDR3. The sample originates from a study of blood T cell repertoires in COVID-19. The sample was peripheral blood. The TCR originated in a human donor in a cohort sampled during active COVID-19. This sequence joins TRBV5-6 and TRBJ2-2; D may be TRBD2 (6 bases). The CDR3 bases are TGTGCCAGCAGCTTCGGGGGTACGAACACCGGGGAGCTGTTTTTT. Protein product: CASSFGGTNTGELFF.